The clone carrying this TCR beta chain appeared a few times. Its cognate antigen is unknown. The sample comes from a study of cytomegalovirus exposure and HLA in healthy donors. This PCR relied on a set of 60 Vbeta primers and 13 Jbeta primers. The protocol was immunoSEQ multiplex PCR, while the TCRdb copy is restricted to in-frame clones and leaves out a portion. Counted here are some 93,000 clones, around three fifths occurring once; the ten biggest clones make up under 6%. V was pared by 4 bases and J by 2 bases, with 10 bases between. From germline, CDR1 is SGDLS and CDR2 YYNGEE. This CDR3 is built from 14 residues. Whole-study results and caveats: Reportedly, HLA-A and HLA-B alleles of most subjects were accurately predicted from TCR beta.

The specimen was PBMCs. The sequence was collected from a boy younger than 18 in good health and CMV-seropositive. The V gene is TRBV9, the J gene TRBJ2-1; a possible D gene is TRBD1 (6 bases). The CDR3 loop is CASSPKGAYNEQFF. The DNA of the CDR3 is TGTGCCAGCAGCCCCAAGGGGGCCTACAATGAGCAGTTCTTC.